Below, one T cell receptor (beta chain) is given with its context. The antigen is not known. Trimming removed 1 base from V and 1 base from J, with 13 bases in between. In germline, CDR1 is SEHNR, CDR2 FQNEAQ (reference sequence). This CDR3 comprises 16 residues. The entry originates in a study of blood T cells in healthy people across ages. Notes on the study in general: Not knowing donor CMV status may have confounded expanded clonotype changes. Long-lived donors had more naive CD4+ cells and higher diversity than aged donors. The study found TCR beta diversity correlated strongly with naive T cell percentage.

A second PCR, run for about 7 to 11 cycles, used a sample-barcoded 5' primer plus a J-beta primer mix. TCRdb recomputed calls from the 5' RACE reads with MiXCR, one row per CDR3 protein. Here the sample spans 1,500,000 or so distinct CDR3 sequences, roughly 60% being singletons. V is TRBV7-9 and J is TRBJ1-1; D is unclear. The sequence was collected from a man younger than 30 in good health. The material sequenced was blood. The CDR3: CASSLVGWNSNTEAFF. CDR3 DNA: TGTGCCAGCAGCTTAGTCGGTTGGAATTCGAACACTGAAGCTTTCTTT.